This T cell receptor beta chain derives from a study of CD8 T cells in ankylosing spondylitis. Study-wide points: Ankylosing spondylitis blood appeared to carry a characteristic TCR beta motif of roughly 8 highly homologous variants.

This clonotype appeared a few times. Its target is unknown. TCRdb reprocessed the 5' RACE reads with MiXCR, giving one entry per CDR3 protein. The table has hundreds of thousands of distinct CDR3 sequences, roughly 27% seen once. Germline CDR1 and CDR2: SGHTA and FQGNSA. There are 12 residues in the CDR3. The V end lost 5 bases, the J end lost 6 bases, and 9 bases lay between the germline ends. This TCR was sampled from a male donor with ankylosing spondylitis. The sequenced sample was blood, either unsorted or a sorted T cell fraction (not recorded which). The rearrangement links TRBV7-2 to TRBJ2-3; D is undetermined. Written as DNA, the CDR3 is TGTGCCAGCAGCCCGCAGTATGATACGCAGTATTTT. Protein product: CASSPQYDTQYF.